This TCR beta chain was obtained from a study of control samples from healthy donors and cancer patients. TCRdb's copy holds only in-frame clones and misses some; the assay was immunoSEQ multiplex PCR. The repertoire has about 120,000 clones, over 75% of them found once; the top ten carry roughly 2.8%. The V gene's germline CDR1 is SGHTA and CDR2 FQGNSA. The V gene end was trimmed by 5 bases and the J gene end by 7 bases; junction bases not matched to a gene: 8. The CDR3 extends over 16 amino acids. The genes are TRBV7-2 and TRBJ2-7; 16 nucleotides align to TRBD2. Source material: blood. The receptor was isolated from a man in his fifties or sixties in good health. The chain's CDR3 is CASSDGTSGGAGEQYF. CDR3 in DNA: TGTGCCAGCAGCGACGGGACTAGCGGGGGGGCCGGGGAGCAGTACTTC.